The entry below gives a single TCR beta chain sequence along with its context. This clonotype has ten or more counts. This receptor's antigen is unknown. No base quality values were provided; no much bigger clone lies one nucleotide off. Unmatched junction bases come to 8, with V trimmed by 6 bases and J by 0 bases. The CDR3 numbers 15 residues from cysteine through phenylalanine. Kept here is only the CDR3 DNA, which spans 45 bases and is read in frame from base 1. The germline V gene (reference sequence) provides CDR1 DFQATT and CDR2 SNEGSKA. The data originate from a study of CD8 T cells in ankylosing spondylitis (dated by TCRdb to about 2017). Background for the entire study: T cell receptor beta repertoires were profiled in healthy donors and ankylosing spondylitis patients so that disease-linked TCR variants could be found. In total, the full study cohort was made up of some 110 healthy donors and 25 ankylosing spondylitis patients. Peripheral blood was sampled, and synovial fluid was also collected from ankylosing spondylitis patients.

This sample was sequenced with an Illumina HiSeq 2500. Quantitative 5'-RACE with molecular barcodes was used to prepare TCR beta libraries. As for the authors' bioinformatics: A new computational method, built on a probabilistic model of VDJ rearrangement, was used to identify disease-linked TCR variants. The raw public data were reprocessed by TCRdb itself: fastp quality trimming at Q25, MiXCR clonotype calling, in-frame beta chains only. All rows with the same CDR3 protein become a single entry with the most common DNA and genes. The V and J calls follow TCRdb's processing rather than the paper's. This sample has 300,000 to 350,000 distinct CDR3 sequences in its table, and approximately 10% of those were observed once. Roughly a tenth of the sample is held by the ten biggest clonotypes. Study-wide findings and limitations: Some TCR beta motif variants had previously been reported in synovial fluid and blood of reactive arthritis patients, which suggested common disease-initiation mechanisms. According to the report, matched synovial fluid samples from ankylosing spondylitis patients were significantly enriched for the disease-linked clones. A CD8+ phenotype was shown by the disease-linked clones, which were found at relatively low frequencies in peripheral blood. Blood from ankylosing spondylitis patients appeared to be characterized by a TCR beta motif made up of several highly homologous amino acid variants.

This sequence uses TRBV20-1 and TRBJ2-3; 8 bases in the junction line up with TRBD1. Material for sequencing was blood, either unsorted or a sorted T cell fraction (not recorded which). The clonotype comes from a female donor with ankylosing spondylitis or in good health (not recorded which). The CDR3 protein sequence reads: CSAPDRGSSTDTQYF. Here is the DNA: TGCAGTGCGCCAGACAGGGGTTCTAGCACAGATACGCAGTATTTT.